The 32 T cell receptor beta chains reported below all come from one sample, sequenced in a study of blood T cell repertoires in COVID-19 (dated by TCRdb to the early 2020s). The library was prepared using the immunoSEQ multiplex PCR assay. Drawn from immuneACCESS, this table holds only the in-frame rearrangements with V and J called that TCRdb kept. Clones are partly lost; checked studies trace under half to an unresolved V gene and leave the rest unexplained. The sample profile shows around 300,000 clones; roughly nine tenths of them were found once. The biggest ten clones account for 1.5% to 2% of the sample. Specimen: PBMCs or T cells enriched from blood (not recorded which). These receptors all stem from a woman aged 40 to 50 who had recovered from COVID-19.

J is TRBJ2-1 and V is TRBV3-1 (or the pseudogene TRBV3-2); 9 bases agree with TRBD1. This CDR3 is 17 amino acids long. V lost 4 bases and J lost 0; bases outside the gene matches: 7. Germline assignment: CDR1 LGHDT and CDR2 YNNKEL (reference sequence). CDR3 bases: TGTGCCAGCAGCCCTCGGACAGGGGTGAGCTCCTACAATGAGCAGTTCTTC. Translation gives CASSPRTGVSSYNEQFF.

This sequence joins TRBV3-1 (or the pseudogene TRBV3-2) and TRBJ1-5; no clear D. Germline values: CDR1 LGHDT, CDR2 YNNKEL (reference sequence). V was shortened by 6 bases and J by 5 bases, with 17 bases between the two germline ends. CDR3 size: 15 residues. The DNA of the CDR3 is TGTGCCAGCAGTTCGATGACGGGTTTCGATCAGCCCCAGCATTTT. Its translation: CASSSMTGFDQPQHF.

The rearrangement uses TRBV11-1 and TRBJ2-2; possibly TRBD1 for D (5 bases). CDR3 length equals 14 residues. V was pared by 7 bases and J by 2 bases, with 11 bases between. Germline V gene lookup returns CDR1 SGHAT and CDR2 FQDESV (reference sequence). The CDR3 DNA reads as TGTGCCAGCAACAAGGACATAAACACCGGGGAGCTGTTTTTT. It is translated as CASNKDINTGELFF.

The V and J genes are TRBV30 and TRBJ2-1; maybe TRBD2 (7 bases). The germline V gene encodes CDR1 GTSNPN and CDR2 SVGIG (reference sequence). The V and J ends lost 4 bases and 7 bases respectively, with 11 bases between them. The CDR3 is made up of 12 amino acids. Here the CDR3 reads CAWNREGNEQFF. The CDR3 coding sequence is TGTGCCTGGAACAGGGAGGGGAATGAGCAGTTCTTC.

The gene calls are TRBV7-9 and TRBJ2-5, with TRBD1 as a possible D gene (6 bases). Germline CDR1 SEHNR, CDR2 FQNEAQ (reference sequence). This CDR3 has 14 amino acids. Trimming removed 2 bases at V and 4 bases at J, with 11 bases between. CDR3 bases: TGTGCCAGCAGCTTAACGTCCAGGGGAGAGACCCAGTACTTC. Its translation is CASSLTSRGETQYF.

The V gene is TRBV11-1, the J gene TRBJ1-1, with D maybe TRBD1 (6 bases). The ends were cut back, 1 base at V and 6 bases at J, with 18 bases in the middle. Per germline, CDR1 SGHAT and CDR2 FQDESV (reference sequence). The CDR3 runs 16 residues. The CDR3, as DNA: TGTGCCAGCAGCTTAGGGCGATCTACAGGGAATTCTGAAGCTTTCTTT. It codes for CASSLGRSTGNSEAFF. The full variable domain, rest sourced from reference TRBV11-1 and TRBJ1-1, is EAEVAQSPRYKITEKSQAVAFWCDPISGHATLYWYRQILGQGPELLVQFQDESVVDDSQLPKDRFSAERLKGVDSTLKIQPAELGDSAMYLCASSLGRSTGNSEAFFGQGTRLTVV.

This clone came up once. The CDR3 DNA reads TGTGCCAGCAGTTTGGACAGGGTCGGCGGCTACACCTTC. Its translation is CASSLDRVGGYTF. The rearrangement joins TRBV6-5 to TRBJ1-2; 8 bases match TRBD1. The junction had 6 bases not matched to a gene; V was cut back by 4 bases and J by 8 bases. Per the germline V gene, CDR1 is MNHEY and CDR2 is SVGAGI. The length of the CDR3 is 13 residues.

V and J are TRBV7-9 and TRBJ2-1; the D is unclear. The V gene's germline CDR1 is SEHNR and CDR2 FQNEAQ (reference sequence). The CDR3 totals 16 residues. V was cut by 2 bases and J by 0 bases, with 11 bases left in between. CDR3 loop: CASSLQTLPSYNEQFF. DNA of the CDR3: TGTGCCAGCAGCTTACAGACATTGCCCTCCTACAATGAGCAGTTCTTC.

The rearrangement uses TRBV9 and TRBJ1-1; 7 bases map to TRBD1. This CDR3 region has 16 residues. The ends lost 1 base at V and 1 base at J; junction bases unmatched: 7. Germline loops: CDR1 SGDLS, CDR2 YYNGEE. The CDR3 loop is CASSVPRDSQNTEAFF. CDR3 sequence (DNA): TGTGCCAGCAGCGTACCTCGGGACAGCCAGAACACTGAAGCTTTCTTT.

The chain couples TRBV5-1 to TRBJ2-5; D uncertain. Germline lookup yields CDR1 SGHRS and CDR2 YFSETQ. Trimming left V 1 base short and J 2 bases short, with 9 bases between. The length of the CDR3 is 14 residues. As DNA, the CDR3 is TGCGCCAGCAGCTTGTTGGCTCAACAAGAGACCCAGTACTTC. Translation gives CASSLLAQQETQYF.

The rearrangement uses TRBV19 and TRBJ2-7; D might be TRBD1 (5 bases). CDR3 size: 15 residues. V lost 1 base to trimming and J lost 6 bases, with 16 bases between them. From germline, CDR1 is LNHDA and CDR2 SQIVND (reference sequence). The CDR3 region is CASSIAGQGSAEQYF. The DNA of the CDR3 is TGTGCCAGTAGTATAGCGGGTCAGGGTTCGGCCGAGCAGTACTTC. Together with reference TRBV19 and TRBJ2-7, the CDR3 gives the full variable domain: DGGITQSPKYLFRKEGQNVTLSCEQNLNHDAMYWYRQDPGQGLRLIYYSQIVNDFQKGDIAEGYSVSREKKESFPLTVTSAQKNPTAFYLCASSIAGQGSAEQYFGPGTRLTVT.

The gene calls are TRBV5-1 and TRBJ1-2, with D perhaps TRBD1 (6 bases). The V end lost 4 bases, the J end lost 7 bases, and 17 bases lay between the germline ends. The CDR3 loop spans 14 amino acids. CDR1 is SGHRS and CDR2 is YFSETQ in the germline V gene. The CDR3 bases are TGCGCCAGCAGCCTCAGGGGAAATACCTTTGGCTACACCTTC. Translated, it gives CASSLRGNTFGYTF.

This chain links TRBV5-4 with TRBJ2-2; D call uncertain. Trimming stripped 0 bases from V and 0 bases from J, with 9 bases between. Germline V lookup: CDR1 SGHNT, CDR2 YYREEE (reference sequence). The CDR3 runs to 16 residues. CDR3 protein: CASSLARSTNTGELFF. Written as DNA, the CDR3 is TGTGCCAGCAGCTTGGCTCGGAGCACGAACACCGGGGAGCTGTTTTTT.

V gene TRBV4-1 combines with J gene TRBJ1-1, with D hard to call. The ends were cut back, 0 bases at V and 1 base at J, with 9 bases in the middle. CDR3 size: 15 residues. Germline V gene sequence: CDR1 MGHRA, CDR2 YSYEKL. The CDR3 sequence is CASSQDSVPNTEAFF. CDR3 coding DNA: TGCGCCAGCAGCCAAGACTCAGTCCCGAACACTGAAGCTTTCTTT.

A single count supports this clone. The chain combines TRBV7-2 with TRBJ2-7; weak D call: TRBD1 (6 bases). The V end lost 4 bases, the J end lost 4 bases, and 14 bases lay between the germline ends. The CDR3 has 14 amino acids. Germline values: CDR1 SGHTA, CDR2 FQGNSA. CDR3 nucleotides: TGTGCCAGCAGCTCAAAAGGGGGTATATACGAGCAGTACTTC. This encodes CASSSKGGIYEQYF.

This clone appeared once. This chain joins TRBV19 and TRBJ1-2, with TRBD1 identical over 7 bases. The germline CDR1 and CDR2 sequences are LNHDA and SQIVND (reference sequence). The V gene end was trimmed by 5 bases and the J gene end by 8 bases; junction bases not matched to a gene: 11. This CDR3 has 14 residues. The CDR3 DNA follows: TGTGCCAGTAGTGAAACAGGGGACGTGAGCGGCTACACCTTC. It yields the protein CASSETGDVSGYTF. The full variable domain, rest sourced from reference TRBV19 and TRBJ1-2, is DGGITQSPKYLFRKEGQNVTLSCEQNLNHDAMYWYRQDPGQGLRLIYYSQIVNDFQKGDIAEGYSVSREKKESFPLTVTSAQKNPTAFYLCASSETGDVSGYTFGSGTRLTVV.

The V gene is TRBV7-8, the J gene TRBJ2-3; 9 bases are shared with TRBD2. V was pared by 6 bases and J by 1 base, with 2 bases of the junction left unmatched. Germline values: CDR1 SGHVS, CDR2 FQNEAQ. This CDR3 has 14 amino acids. CDR3 residues: CASRRTSGTDTQYF. The CDR3 nucleotides are TGTGCCAGCAGACGGACTAGCGGCACAGATACGCAGTATTTT.

The chain couples TRBV2 to TRBJ1-5; 9 bases are a match to TRBD1. Trimming removed 5 bases from V and 5 bases from J; junction bases left unmatched: 7. CDR1 and CDR2 from the germline V gene are SNHLY and FYNNEI. This CDR3 spans 15 amino acids. CDR3 coding DNA: TGTGCCAGCAGTCCGCGTGGACAGGGGTATCAGCCCCAGCATTTT. This encodes CASSPRGQGYQPQHF. The variable domain in full, completed from reference TRBV2 and TRBJ1-5, reads EPEVTQTPSHQVTQMGQEVILRCVPISNHLYFYWYRQILGQKVEFLVSFYNNEISEKSEIFDDQFSVERPDGSNFTLKIRSTKLEDSAMYFCASSPRGQGYQPQHFGDGTRLSIL.

The CDR3 DNA reads as TGCGCCAGCAGCTTGAGTACGACAGGGTTCGAGACCCAGTACTTC. It specifies CASSLSTTGFETQYF. The V gene is TRBV5-1, the J gene TRBJ2-5; 7 bases line up with TRBD1. Germline CDR1 and CDR2: SGHRS and YFSETQ. J gave up 5 bases and V 1 base, and 8 bases lay outside the gene matches. This CDR3 is 15 amino acids long.

V and J are TRBV11-2 and TRBJ2-3; tentative D call: TRBD2 (5 bases). The V end lost 3 bases, the J end lost 1 base, and 11 bases lay between the germline ends. Germline CDR1 and CDR2: SGHAT and FQNNGV. The CDR3 consists of 15 residues. In DNA form, the CDR3 reads TGTGCCAGCAGCTTTTCCACGGAGGGCACAGATACGCAGTATTTT. Its protein product is CASSFSTEGTDTQYF.

V usage is TRBV2 and J usage is TRBJ1-1; weak D call: TRBD1 (6 bases). Germline V lookup: CDR1 SNHLY, CDR2 FYNNEI. The CDR3 totals 13 residues. V lost 11 bases, J lost 1 base, and 14 bases lay in between. CDR3: CAGAQGPNTEAFF. The CDR3, as DNA: TGTGCCGGGGCACAGGGACCGAACACTGAAGCTTTCTTT.

The V gene is TRBV7-3, the J gene TRBJ2-7; 8 bases match TRBD2. With V trimmed by 5 bases and J by 8 bases, 11 bases remained unmatched. The CDR3 contains 14 residues. Germline V gene sequence: CDR1 SGHTA, CDR2 FQGTGA. The CDR3: CASSPGTRGAKQYF. CDR3 nucleotide sequence: TGTGCCAGCAGCCCTGGGACTAGGGGGGCGAAGCAGTACTTC.

The J gene is TRBJ2-2, the V gene TRBV4-1, with TRBD1 matching over 8 bases. This CDR3 spans 15 amino acids. Germline CDR1 is MGHRA and CDR2 is YSYEKL. The trim removed 3 bases at V and 4 bases at J, leaving 4 bases unmatched. The CDR3 bases are TGCGCCAGCAGCCACATGACAGGGGTCACCGGGGAGCTGTTTTTT. Protein sequence: CASSHMTGVTGELFF.

The chain recombines TRBV19 with TRBJ2-1; 9 nucleotides align to TRBD1. The CDR3 has 14 residues. Germline loops: CDR1 LNHDA, CDR2 SQIVND (reference sequence). With 6 bases clipped from V and 6 bases from J, the junction kept 6 bases outside the gene matches. The CDR3 DNA reads as TGTGCCAGTAGCACAGGGGGCGATACCAATGAGCAGTTCTTC. Protein sequence: CASSTGGDTNEQFF.

The CDR3 coding sequence is TGTGCCAGCAGCGTAGCCCCGGACAGGGTGGAGACCCAGTACTTC. This translates into CASSVAPDRVETQYF. V usage is TRBV9 and J usage is TRBJ2-5; 8 bases agree with TRBD1. The CDR3 consists of 15 residues. Germline CDR1 SGDLS, CDR2 YYNGEE. V was clipped by 0 bases and J by 5 bases; unmatched bases: 6.

This clone was detected once. This chain's CDR3 is CASMEAGGETQYF. CDR3 nucleotide sequence: TGTGCCAGCATGGAGGCAGGTGGAGAGACCCAGTACTTC. This chain links TRBV6-5 with TRBJ2-5; the D gene is possibly TRBD2 (5 bases). This CDR3 comprises 13 residues. V gave up 7 bases and J gave up 4 bases, with 13 bases separating them. The germline gives CDR1 MNHEY, CDR2 SVGAGI.

This clone was seen once. This chain uses TRBV27 with TRBJ2-3; TRBD1 is a possible D gene (6 bases). Trimming removed 2 bases from V and 3 bases from J, with 12 bases in between. The V gene's germline CDR1 is MNHEY and CDR2 SMNVEV (reference sequence). The CDR3 extends over 15 amino acids. CDR3 amino acids: CASSLTPGHTDTQYF. CDR3 sequence (DNA): TGTGCCAGCAGTTTAACACCGGGACATACAGATACGCAGTATTTT.

The rearrangement uses TRBV29-1 and TRBJ1-3; D may be TRBD1 (5 bases). The germline gives CDR1 SQVTM, CDR2 ANQGSEA. The CDR3 sequence is 15 residues long. The V gene lost 6 bases and the J gene lost 0 bases, with 15 bases spanning the gap. Here the CDR3 reads CSVLAGPFSGNTIYF. CDR3 coding DNA: TGCAGCGTATTGGCAGGGCCGTTCTCTGGAAACACCATATATTTT.

The chain employs TRBV27 and TRBJ1-6; D gene uncertain. The CDR3 has 14 amino acids. V was pared by 7 bases and J by 5 bases, with 12 bases between. Germline V gene lookup returns CDR1 MNHEY and CDR2 SMNVEV (reference sequence). CDR3 nucleotides: TGTGCCAGCACGAACTTTCACCATAATTCACCCCTCCACTTT. Translated, it gives CASTNFHHNSPLHF.

V is TRBV5-1 and J is TRBJ1-1; 7 bases agree with TRBD1. The ends lost 0 bases at V and 5 bases at J; junction bases unmatched: 22. The CDR3 has 20 amino acids. CDR1 and CDR2 (germline): SGHRS, YFSETQ. The CDR3 nucleotides read TGCGCCAGCAGCTTGGTCGGAATGGGTACAGGGGCTACAAGGGTGACTGAAGCTTTCTTT. This translates into CASSLVGMGTGATRVTEAFF.

V and J are TRBV6-5 and TRBJ1-4; tentative D call: TRBD1 (5 bases). The CDR3 is 14 amino acids. Germline V CDR1 and CDR2: MNHEY, SVGAGI. Trimming took off 5 bases at V and 7 bases at J, with 14 bases between the two ends. The DNA for the CDR3 is TGTGCCAGCAGTCCGAGACAGCGTCTTGAAAAACTGTTTTTT. Protein: CASSPRQRLEKLFF.

The J gene is TRBJ1-1, the V gene TRBV9; 7 bases fit TRBD1. In germline, CDR1 is SGDLS, CDR2 YYNGEE. V shed 3 bases, J shed 3 bases, and the junction held 8 bases outside the gene matches. This CDR3 has 15 residues. CDR3 nucleotide sequence: TGTGCCAGCAGCGCGACACAGGGGCTAGACACTGAAGCTTTCTTT. This translates into CASSATQGLDTEAFF. The complete variable domain, with remaining parts taken from reference TRBV9 and TRBJ1-1, reads DSGVTQTPKHLITATGQRVTLRCSPRSGDLSVYWYQQSLDQGLQFLIQYYNGEERAKGNILERFSAQQFPDLHSELNLSSLELGDSALYFCASSATQGLDTEAFFGQGTRLTVV.